This T cell receptor (beta chain) was sequenced during a study of control samples from healthy donors and cancer patients. TCRdb's table, derived via immunoSEQ multiplex PCR, lists solely in-frame clones and lacks some. The profile shows about 190,000 clones, over 80% of them singletons. V was pared by 6 bases and J by 4 bases, with 14 bases of the junction left unmatched. This CDR3 comprises 19 residues. CDR1 is LNHDA, CDR2 SQIVND, per germline (reference sequence). The TCR sequence derives from a young man in good health. Sequencing was carried out using blood. This rearrangement joins TRBV19 to TRBJ2-3, with 15 nucleotides matching TRBD2. CDR3 bases: TGTGCCAGTAGGCAGGGACTAGCGGGGGGCGCCAGGGGCGCAGATACGCAGTATTTT. Protein: CASRQGLAGGARGADTQYF.